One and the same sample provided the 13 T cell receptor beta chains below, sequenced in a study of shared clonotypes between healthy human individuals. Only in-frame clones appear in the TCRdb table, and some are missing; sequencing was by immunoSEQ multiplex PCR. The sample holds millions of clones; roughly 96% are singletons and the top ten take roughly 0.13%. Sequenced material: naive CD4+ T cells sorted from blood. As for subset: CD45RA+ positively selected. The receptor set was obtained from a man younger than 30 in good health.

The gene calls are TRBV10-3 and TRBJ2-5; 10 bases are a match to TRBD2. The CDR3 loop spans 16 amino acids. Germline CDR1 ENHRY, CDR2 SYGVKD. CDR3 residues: CASSLLPGTSEETQYF. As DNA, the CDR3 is TGTGCTAGCAGTCTTCTCCCCGGGACTAGCGAGGAGACCCAGTACTTC.

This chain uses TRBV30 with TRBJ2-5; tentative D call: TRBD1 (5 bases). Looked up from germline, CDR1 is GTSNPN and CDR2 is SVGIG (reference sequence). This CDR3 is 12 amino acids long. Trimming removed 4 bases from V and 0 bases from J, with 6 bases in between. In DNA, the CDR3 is TGTGCCTGGAAAGGGGACCAAGAGACCCAGTACTTC. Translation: CAWKGDQETQYF.

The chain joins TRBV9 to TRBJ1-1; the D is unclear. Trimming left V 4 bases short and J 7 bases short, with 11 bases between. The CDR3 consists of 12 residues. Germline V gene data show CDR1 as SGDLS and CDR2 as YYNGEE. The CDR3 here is CASSSANGEAFF. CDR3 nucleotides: TGTGCCAGCAGCTCAGCGAACGGTGAAGCTTTCTTT. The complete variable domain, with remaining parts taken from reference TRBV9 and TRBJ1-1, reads DSGVTQTPKHLITATGQRVTLRCSPRSGDLSVYWYQQSLDQGLQFLIQYYNGEERAKGNILERFSAQQFPDLHSELNLSSLELGDSALYFCASSSANGEAFFGQGTRLTVV.

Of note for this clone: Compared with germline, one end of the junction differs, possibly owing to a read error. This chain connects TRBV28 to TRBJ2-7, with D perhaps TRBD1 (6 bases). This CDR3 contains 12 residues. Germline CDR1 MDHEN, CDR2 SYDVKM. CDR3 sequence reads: CASSPPSRDIQF. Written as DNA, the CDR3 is TGTGCCAGCAGTCCCCCCTCCCGGGACATCCAATTC.

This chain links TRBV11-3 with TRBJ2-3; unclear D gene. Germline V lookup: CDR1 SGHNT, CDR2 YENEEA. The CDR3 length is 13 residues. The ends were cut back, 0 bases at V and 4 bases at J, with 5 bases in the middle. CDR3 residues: CASSLESADTQYF. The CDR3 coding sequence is TGTGCCAGCAGCTTAGAATCGGCAGATACGCAGTATTTT.

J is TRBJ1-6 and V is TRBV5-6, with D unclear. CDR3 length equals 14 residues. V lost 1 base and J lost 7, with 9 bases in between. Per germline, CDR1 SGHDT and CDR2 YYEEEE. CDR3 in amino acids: CASSLPPPNSPLHF. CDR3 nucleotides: TGTGCCAGCAGCTTGCCCCCTCCCAATTCACCCCTCCACTTT.

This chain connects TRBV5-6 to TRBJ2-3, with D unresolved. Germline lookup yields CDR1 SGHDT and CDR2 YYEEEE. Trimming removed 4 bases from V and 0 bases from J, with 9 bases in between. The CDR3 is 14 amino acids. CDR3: CASSVVVSTDTQYF. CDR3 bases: TGTGCCAGCAGCGTAGTCGTAAGCACAGATACGCAGTATTTT. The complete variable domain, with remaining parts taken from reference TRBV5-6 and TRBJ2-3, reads DAGVTQSPTHLIKTRGQQVTLRCSPKSGHDTVSWYQQALGQGPQFIFQYYEEEERQRGNFPDRFSGHQFPNYSSELNVNALLLGDSALYLCASSVVVSTDTQYFGPGTRLTVL.

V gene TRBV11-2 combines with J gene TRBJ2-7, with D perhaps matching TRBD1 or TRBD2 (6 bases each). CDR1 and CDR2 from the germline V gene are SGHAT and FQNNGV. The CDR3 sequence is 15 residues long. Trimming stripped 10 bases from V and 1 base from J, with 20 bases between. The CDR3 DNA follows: TGTGCCACCCGTCTTGGGGGGCGCGGATCCTACGAGCAGTACTTC. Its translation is CATRLGGRGSYEQYF.

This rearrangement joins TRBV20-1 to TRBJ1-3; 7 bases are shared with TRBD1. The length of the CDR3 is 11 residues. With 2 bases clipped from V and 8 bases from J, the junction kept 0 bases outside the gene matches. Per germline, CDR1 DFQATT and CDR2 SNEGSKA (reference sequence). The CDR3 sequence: CSARQGDTIYF. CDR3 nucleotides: TGCAGTGCTAGACAGGGGGACACCATATATTTT.

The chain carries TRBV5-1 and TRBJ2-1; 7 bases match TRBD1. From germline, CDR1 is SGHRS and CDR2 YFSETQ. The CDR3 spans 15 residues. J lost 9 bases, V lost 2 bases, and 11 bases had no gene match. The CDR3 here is CASSFGDRALVEQFF. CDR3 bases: TGCGCCAGCAGCTTCGGAGACAGGGCCCTGGTTGAGCAGTTCTTC.

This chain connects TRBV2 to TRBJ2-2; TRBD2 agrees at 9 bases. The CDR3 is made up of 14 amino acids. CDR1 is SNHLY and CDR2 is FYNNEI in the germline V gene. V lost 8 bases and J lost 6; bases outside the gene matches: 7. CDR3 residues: CASGSSGIPGELFF. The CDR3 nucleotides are TGTGCCAGCGGTTCTAGCGGGATCCCCGGGGAGCTGTTTTTT.

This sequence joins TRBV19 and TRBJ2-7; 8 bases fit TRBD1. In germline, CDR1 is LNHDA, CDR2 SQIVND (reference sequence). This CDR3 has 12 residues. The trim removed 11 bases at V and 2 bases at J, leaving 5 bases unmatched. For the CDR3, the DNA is TGTGCCGCCGGACAGGGCACCTACGAGCAGTACTTC. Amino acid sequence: CAAGQGTYEQYF.

The CDR3 loop is CASSERDGGELFF. In DNA, the CDR3 is TGTGCCAGCAGTGAAAGGGATGGCGGGGAGCTGTTTTTT. The chain is built from TRBV2 and TRBJ2-2; no definite D call. The V and J ends lost 2 bases and 7 bases respectively, with 8 bases between them. Germline V gene lookup returns CDR1 SNHLY and CDR2 FYNNEI. The CDR3 loop spans 13 amino acids.